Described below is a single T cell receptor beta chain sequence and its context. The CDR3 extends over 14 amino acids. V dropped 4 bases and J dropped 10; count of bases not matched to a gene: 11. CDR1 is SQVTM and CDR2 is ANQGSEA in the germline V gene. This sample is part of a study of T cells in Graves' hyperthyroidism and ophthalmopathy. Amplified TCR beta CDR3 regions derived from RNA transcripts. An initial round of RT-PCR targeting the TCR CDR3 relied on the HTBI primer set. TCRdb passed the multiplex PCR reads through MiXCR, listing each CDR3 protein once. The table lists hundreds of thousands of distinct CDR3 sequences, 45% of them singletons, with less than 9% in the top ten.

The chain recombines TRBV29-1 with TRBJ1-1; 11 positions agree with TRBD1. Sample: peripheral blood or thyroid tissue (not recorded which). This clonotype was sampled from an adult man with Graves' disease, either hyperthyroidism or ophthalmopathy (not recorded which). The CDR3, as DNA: TGCAGCGTTGGCGGGACAGGGGGGTACATTGTAGCTTTCTTT. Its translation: CSVGGTGGYIVAFF.